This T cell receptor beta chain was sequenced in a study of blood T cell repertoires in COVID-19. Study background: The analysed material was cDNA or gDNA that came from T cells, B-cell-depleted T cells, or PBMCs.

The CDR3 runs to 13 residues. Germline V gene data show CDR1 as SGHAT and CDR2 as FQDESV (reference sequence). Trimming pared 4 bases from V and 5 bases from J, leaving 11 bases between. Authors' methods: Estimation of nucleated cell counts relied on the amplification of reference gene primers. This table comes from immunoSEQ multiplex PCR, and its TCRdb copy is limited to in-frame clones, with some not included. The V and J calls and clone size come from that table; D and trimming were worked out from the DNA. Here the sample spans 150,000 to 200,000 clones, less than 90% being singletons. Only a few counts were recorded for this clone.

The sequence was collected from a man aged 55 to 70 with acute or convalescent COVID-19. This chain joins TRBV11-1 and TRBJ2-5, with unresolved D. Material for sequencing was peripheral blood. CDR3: CASSWRSFETQYF. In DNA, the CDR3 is TGTGCCAGCAGCTGGCGGAGTTTTGAGACCCAGTACTTC.